One sample yielded the 31 T cell receptor beta chains listed below, sequenced in a study of T cells after yellow fever vaccination. TCRdb re-called the 5' RACE reads with MiXCR, one entry per CDR3 protein. The sample lists a few hundred thousand distinct CDR3 sequences; less than 9.5% were seen once. Sample: PBMCs, taken roughly 46 days after the first yellow fever vaccination. These receptors all stem from a man aged 18 to 30 who received the YFV17D yellow fever vaccine.

The chain is built from TRBV5-5 and TRBJ2-5, with D perhaps matching TRBD1 or TRBD2 (5 bases each). The CDR3 loop spans 16 amino acids. V was shortened by 2 bases and J by 3 bases, with 17 bases between the two germline ends. Germline V CDR1 and CDR2: SGHKS, YYEKEE (reference sequence). The CDR3 DNA is TGTGCCAGCAGCTTAAGTCCACAGGTCGGGGAAGAGACCCAGTACTTC. Translating gives CASSLSPQVGEETQYF.

The V call is TRBV5-4, the J call TRBJ1-6; tentatively, D is TRBD1 (5 bases). CDR3 length: 14 residues. Germline CDR1 reads SGHNT; CDR2 reads YYREEE (reference sequence). V lost 4 bases and J 5 bases, leaving 10 bases between the germline ends. The CDR3 DNA sequence: TGTGCCAGCAGCCACCGGGACCATAATTCACCCCTCCACTTT. It codes for CASSHRDHNSPLHF.

The chain employs TRBV6-5 and TRBJ1-4; D is unclear. The V gene's germline CDR1 is MNHEY and CDR2 SVGAGI. V shed 0 bases and J shed 8 bases, with 19 bases lying between them. The CDR3 runs to 17 residues. The CDR3 sequence is CASSYSPRHPPREKLFF. The CDR3 bases are TGTGCCAGCAGTTACTCTCCAAGGCACCCTCCGCGGGAAAAACTGTTTTTT.

The table lists this clonotype with many counts. In DNA form, the CDR3 reads TGTGCCATGGGCCCCGAGGGACGGCACAATGAGCAGTTCTTC. Its protein is CAMGPEGRHNEQFF. The rearrangement uses TRBV5-6 and TRBJ2-1; D tentatively reads TRBD1 or TRBD2 (5 bases each). The V gene lost 9 bases and the J gene lost 5 bases, with 18 bases spanning the gap. Germline V gives CDR1 SGHDT, CDR2 YYEEEE. This CDR3 comprises 14 residues.

This clonotype was detected a few times. CDR3 sequence reads: CSARDWGVNEKLFF. DNA for the CDR3: TGCAGTGCTAGAGATTGGGGGGTTAATGAAAAACTGTTTTTT. The V and J genes are TRBV20-1 and TRBJ1-4; tentatively, D is TRBD1 (5 bases). Germline-derived CDR1 and CDR2 are DFQATT and SNEGSKA (reference sequence). With 0 bases removed from V and 4 bases from J, the gap between germline ends came to 9 bases. The CDR3 extends over 14 amino acids.

This clonotype was seen a handful of times. The genes are TRBV2 and TRBJ2-2; D gene uncertain. Germline V CDR1 and CDR2: SNHLY, FYNNEI. V lost 7 bases and J lost 0, with 9 bases in between. This CDR3 has 14 residues. The CDR3 loop reads CASTPYTNTGELFF. The CDR3 DNA sequence: TGTGCCAGCACCCCATACACGAACACCGGGGAGCTGTTTTTT.

This clonotype was detected ten times or more. The CDR3 sequence is CASSLAWGGDTQYF. The CDR3 DNA reads as TGCGCCAGCAGCTTGGCCTGGGGGGGCGATACGCAGTATTTT. This chain joins TRBV5-1 and TRBJ2-3, with D possibly being TRBD2 (7 bases). The V and J ends lost 0 bases and 6 bases respectively, with 11 bases between them. The CDR3 covers 14 residues. Germline V gene data show CDR1 as SGHRS and CDR2 as YFSETQ.

This clonotype has just a few counts. The rearrangement links TRBV7-2 to TRBJ2-1, with TRBD2 as a possible D gene (5 bases). The CDR3 extends over 15 amino acids. The V gene lost 2 bases and the J gene lost 4 bases, with 12 bases spanning the gap. Germline V gene lookup returns CDR1 SGHTA and CDR2 FQGNSA. In nucleotides, the CDR3 is TGTGCCAGCAGCTTACCGGGGTCCATGTACAATGAGCAGTTCTTC. Its protein is CASSLPGSMYNEQFF.

This chain uses TRBV5-1 with TRBJ2-7, with D perhaps TRBD1 (5 bases). V lost 6 bases to trimming and J lost 0 bases, with 16 bases between them. This CDR3 is built from 15 residues. CDR1 and CDR2 from the germline V gene are SGHRS and YFSETQ. The CDR3 nucleotides read TGCGCCAGCAAGGGGTTCGGGTCGGGCTCCTACGAGCAGTACTTC. This gives the protein CASKGFGSGSYEQYF.

V and J are TRBV6-2 or TRBV6-3 and TRBJ2-2; D possibly corresponds to TRBD1 (6 bases). Trimming shortened V by 6 bases and J by 2 bases, and 10 bases separated the two germline ends. This CDR3 is built from 14 residues. Germline assignment: CDR1 MNHEY and CDR2 SVGEGT. CDR3 sequence reads: CASRGAPNTGELFF. CDR3 bases: TGTGCCAGCAGGGGGGCCCCAAACACCGGGGAGCTGTTTTTT.

Only a few counts were recorded for this clonotype. V gene TRBV20-1 combines with J gene TRBJ2-1; D is ambiguous. The germline gives CDR1 DFQATT, CDR2 SNEGSKA (reference sequence). The CDR3 totals 10 residues. Trimming removed 6 bases from V and 8 bases from J, with 8 bases in between. CDR3 region: CSAEQDEQFF. Here the CDR3 DNA reads TGCAGTGCCGAGCAGGATGAGCAGTTCTTC.

This clonotype was detected only a few times. The chain has TRBV5-1 and TRBJ2-6, with 7 bases fitting TRBD1. CDR3 length: 17 amino acids. The ends lost 4 bases at V and 0 bases at J; junction bases unmatched: 7. Per germline, CDR1 SGHRS and CDR2 YFSETQ. CDR3 region: CASSHGTANSGANVLTF. The CDR3, as DNA: TGCGCCAGCAGCCACGGGACAGCCAACTCTGGGGCCAACGTCCTGACTTTC.

The J gene is TRBJ2-4, the V gene TRBV24-1, with D perhaps TRBD1 (6 bases). The CDR3 has 15 residues. Trimming shortened V by 4 bases and J by 8 bases, and 17 bases separated the two germline ends. CDR1 and CDR2 from the germline V gene are KGHDR and SFDVKD. Written as DNA, the CDR3 is TGTGCCACCAGTGACCCCAAGGGGGTCGGGGACATTCAGTACTTC. Translation: CATSDPKGVGDIQYF.

This clonotype has just a few counts. This chain links TRBV20-1 with TRBJ1-5; a weak D match, TRBD1 (5 bases). The germline V gene encodes CDR1 DFQATT and CDR2 SNEGSKA (reference sequence). The CDR3 has 13 amino acids. Trimming pared 1 base from V and 7 bases from J, leaving 11 bases between. CDR3 sequence: CSARVGGVQPQHF. The CDR3 DNA follows: TGCAGTGCTAGAGTTGGGGGGGTGCAGCCCCAGCATTTT.

The CDR3 here is CSARDPRRAGELFF. Here the CDR3 DNA reads TGCAGTGCTAGAGACCCTCGTAGGGCCGGGGAGCTGTTTTTT. The J gene is TRBJ2-2, the V gene TRBV20-1; D ambiguous. The CDR3 extends over 14 amino acids. CDR1 is DFQATT and CDR2 is SNEGSKA in the germline V gene (reference sequence). V was shortened by 0 bases and J by 6 bases, with 11 bases between the two germline ends.

This clonotype was observed many times. The chain carries TRBV4-1 and TRBJ2-1, with a tentative D call TRBD2 (6 bases). This CDR3 comprises 16 residues. Germline V gives CDR1 MGHRA, CDR2 YSYEKL. V lost 0 bases and J 4 bases, leaving 13 bases between the germline ends. For the CDR3, the DNA is TGCGCCAGCAGCCAAGATCCGGCGGGGCTTTACAATGAGCAGTTCTTC. Translating it yields CASSQDPAGLYNEQFF.

This clonotype was counted between two and nine times. J is TRBJ2-4 and V is TRBV27, with 7 bases that match TRBD1. V was pared by 6 bases and J by 6 bases, with 5 bases of the junction left unmatched. CDR3 length: 13 amino acids. Germline V gives CDR1 MNHEY, CDR2 SMNVEV (reference sequence). CDR3 loop: CASSLDRRNIQYF. The CDR3 DNA reads TGTGCCAGCAGCCTGGACAGGCGAAACATTCAGTACTTC.

The chain carries TRBV20-1 and TRBJ2-3, with D unresolved. There are 16 residues in the CDR3. Trimming pared 0 bases from V and 0 bases from J, leaving 13 bases between. The germline CDR1 and CDR2 sequences are DFQATT and SNEGSKA (reference sequence). The CDR3: CSARDLISASTDTQYF. In DNA, the CDR3 is TGCAGTGCTAGAGATCTGATTAGTGCTAGCACAGATACGCAGTATTTT.

In regard to this clonotype: Relative to the germline gene, one junction end is altered; a read error may explain this. The chain links TRBV29-1 to TRBJ2-1, with 9 bases identical to TRBD2. Per germline, CDR1 SQVTM and CDR2 ANQGSEA. The CDR3 covers 14 residues. CDR3 residues: CSVEGTSAYTEQFF. The CDR3 nucleotides read TGCAGCGTTGAAGGGACTAGCGCCTACACTGAGCAGTTCTTC.

This clonotype was picked up a small number of times. The chain has TRBV18 and TRBJ2-3; tentative D call: TRBD2 (6 bases). Germline V gene data show CDR1 as KGHSH and CDR2 as LQKENI. The CDR3 length is 16 residues. Trimming pared 3 bases from V and 4 bases from J, leaving 17 bases between. CDR3 sequence: CASSPNGGGAADTQYF. For the CDR3, the DNA is TGTGCCAGCTCACCCAACGGCGGCGGGGCGGCAGATACGCAGTATTTT.

Ten or more counts support this clonotype. This chain connects TRBV7-2 to TRBJ1-3; TRBD1 is a possible D gene (5 bases). The ends were cut back, 6 bases at V and 2 bases at J, with 14 bases in the middle. From germline, CDR1 is SGHTA and CDR2 FQGNSA. This CDR3 is built from 15 residues. The CDR3 region is CASRWDRRAGNTIYF. The CDR3 DNA sequence: TGTGCCAGCAGGTGGGACCGACGGGCTGGAAACACCATATATTTT.

In its sample, this clonotype was seen a few times. The rearrangement uses TRBV7-8 and TRBJ2-1; 10 positions agree with TRBD1. The ends lost 2 bases at V and 8 bases at J; junction bases unmatched: 6. This CDR3 region has 15 residues. The V gene's germline CDR1 is SGHVS and CDR2 FQNEAQ. CDR3 residues: CASSLSVTGGDEQFF. The CDR3 bases are TGTGCCAGCAGCTTATCTGTGACAGGGGGCGATGAGCAGTTCTTC.

This sequence joins TRBV29-1 and TRBJ1-6; D perhaps matches TRBD1 (5 bases). The CDR3 runs to 14 residues. Germline V lookup: CDR1 SQVTM, CDR2 ANQGSEA. Trimming took off 6 bases at V and 7 bases at J, with 16 bases between the two ends. CDR3 bases: TGCAGCGTCATGACGTCCGGGACCAATTCACCCCTCCACTTT. Residues: CSVMTSGTNSPLHF.

The sample holds many counts of this clonotype. The V and J genes are TRBV7-2 and TRBJ1-1; D is unclear. Germline CDR1 SGHTA, CDR2 FQGNSA. With 5 bases removed from V and 7 bases from J, the gap between germline ends came to 11 bases. The CDR3 has 12 amino acids. This chain's CDR3 is CASSRRTDEAFF. CDR3 sequence (DNA): TGTGCCAGCAGCCGCAGGACGGATGAAGCTTTCTTT.

The table lists this clonotype with a few counts. The chain links TRBV7-9 to TRBJ2-5, with D hard to call. The CDR3 loop spans 13 amino acids. Trimming left V 5 bases short and J 4 bases short, with 11 bases between. Germline CDR1 and CDR2: SEHNR and FQNEAQ (reference sequence). CDR3 nucleotides: TGTGCCAGCAGCCCCCCCAATGGAGAGACCCAGTACTTC. As protein: CASSPPNGETQYF.

The chain combines TRBV7-2 with TRBJ2-2, with 8 bases lining up with TRBD2. Germline CDR1 reads SGHTA; CDR2 reads FQGNSA. The CDR3 is 16 residues long. J was trimmed by 6 bases and V by 3 bases; bases with no gene match: 9. CDR3 nucleotides: TGTGCCAGCAGCTTCCCAGGGACTAGTTGGGCCGGGGAGCTGTTTTTT. It is translated as CASSFPGTSWAGELFF.

Notes on this clonotype: One end of the junction does not line up with germline, which may come from a read error. The genes are TRBV12-3 or TRBV12-4 and TRBJ1-1; D gene unclear. The CDR3 extends over 13 amino acids. Here the CDR3 reads CASTLGRNTEAFF. CDR3 DNA sequence: TGTGCCAGCACTTTAGGGAGGAACACTGAAGCTTTCTTT.

This clonotype was seen a handful of times. This sequence joins TRBV9 and TRBJ1-4, with D hard to call. CDR1 and CDR2 (germline): SGDLS, YYNGEE. The CDR3 is made up of 14 amino acids. V lost 3 bases and J 5 bases, leaving 11 bases between the germline ends. Written as DNA, the CDR3 is TGTGCCAGCAGCGGATCCACAGAGAATGAAAAACTGTTTTTT. This gives the protein CASSGSTENEKLFF.

The V and J genes are TRBV10-3 and TRBJ1-1; 12 bases are shared with TRBD1. J gave up 5 bases and V 6 bases, and 4 bases lay outside the gene matches. This CDR3 has 14 residues. Germline CDR1 is ENHRY and CDR2 is SYGVKD. The CDR3 reads CAIRGDRGQTEAFF. In DNA, the CDR3 is TGTGCCATCAGGGGGGACAGGGGGCAGACTGAAGCTTTCTTT.

This clonotype occurred a few times. This rearrangement joins TRBV12-3 or TRBV12-4 to TRBJ2-5; possible D gene TRBD2, 5 bases. The CDR3 spans 15 residues. The V end lost 2 bases, the J end lost 5 bases, and 15 bases lay between the germline ends. The CDR3 region has the DNA TGTGCCAGCAGTTTATCAGCCGGGGATTGGGAGACCCAGTACTTC. Its protein is CASSLSAGDWETQYF.

This clonotype showed up just a few times. This sequence joins TRBV11-2 and TRBJ1-2; 9 nucleotides align to TRBD1. The CDR3 consists of 14 residues. After removal of 5 bases from V and 6 bases from J, the junction contained 7 bases not matched to a gene. The germline V gene encodes CDR1 SGHAT and CDR2 FQNNGV. The chain's CDR3 is CASSKPTGGDGYTF. CDR3 DNA sequence: TGTGCCAGCAGCAAGCCTACAGGGGGCGATGGCTACACCTTC. The variable domain in full, with the rest retrieved from reference TRBV11-2 and TRBJ1-2, is EAGVAQSPRYKIIEKRQSVAFWCNPISGHATLYWYQQILGQGPKLLIQFQNNGVVDDSQLPKDRFSAERLKGVDSTLKIQPAKLEDSAVYLCASSKPTGGDGYTFGSGTRLTVV.